This TCR beta chain was documented in a study of blood T cells in healthy people across ages. Study results and caveats: Older individuals had lower TCR beta diversity per million T cells (the decline was roughly linear).

Primed by a sample-barcoded 5' primer and a J-beta primer mix, a second PCR proceeded for 7 to 11 cycles. Every cDNA molecule bore a tag from a template-switch adaptor containing 12 random nucleotides. Each CDR3 protein gets one entry after TCRdb re-called the 5' RACE reads with MiXCR. The data hold 710,000 or so distinct CDR3 sequences, with 22% observed a single time. This clonotype was detected only a few times. Its antigen is still unknown. Trimming cost V 2 bases and J 2 bases, with 9 bases left between them. Germline CDR1 reads SGHRS; CDR2 reads YFSETQ. CDR3 length: 14 amino acids. The sequence was collected from a man in his 70s in good health. The V call is TRBV5-1, the J call TRBJ2-3; D is unclear. Input material: blood. Here the CDR3 reads CASSLVDHTDTQYF. The CDR3 DNA sequence: TGCGCCAGCAGCTTAGTCGACCACACAGATACGCAGTATTTT.